The 29 T cell receptor beta chains reported below all come from one sample, sequenced in a study of OX40 agonist ivuxolimab in advanced cancers. The assay was immunoSEQ multiplex PCR, and TCRdb's table has in-frame clones only and misses some. The table includes just under 55,000 clones, 80% detected once. Specimen: CD4+ or CD8+ T cells sorted from blood, collected in a trial of the OX40 agonist ivuxolimab. Receptors were obtained from an adult with an advanced solid tumor such as melanoma, head and neck, liver or kidney cancer.

Points on this clone: At one boundary the junction diverges from the germline segment, which might be a read error. The chain couples TRBV5-4 to TRBJ2-1, with TRBD2 identical over 9 bases. The CDR3 runs to 16 residues. Germline V lookup: CDR1 SGHNT, CDR2 YYREEE (reference sequence). The CDR3: CASSLAGGRAYDEQFF. CDR3 coding DNA: TGTGCCAGCAGCTTGGCCGGCGGGAGGGCCTACGATGAGCAGTTCTTC. The entire variable domain, with the rest obtained from reference TRBV5-4 and TRBJ2-1, is as follows: ETGVTQSPTHLIKTRGQQVTLRCSSQSGHNTVSWYQQALGQGPQFIFQYYREEENGRGNFPPRFSGLQFPNYSSELNVNALELDDSALYLCASSLAGGRAYDEQFFGPGTRLTVL.

The sample holds one count of this clone. This chain links TRBV6-5 with TRBJ2-1; TRBD2 aligns across 10 bases. V was clipped by 2 bases and J by 15 bases; unmatched bases: 7. The CDR3 runs 13 residues. In germline, CDR1 is MNHEY, CDR2 SVGAGI. In DNA, the CDR3 is TGTGCCAGCAGTTACCCTGGGACTAGCGCCCGGTTCTTC. It translates to CASSYPGTSARFF.

This clone was seen more than once but under ten times. This sequence joins TRBV19 and TRBJ1-2; possibly TRBD1 for D (5 bases). V lost 7 bases and J lost 6, with 21 bases in between. Germline V lookup: CDR1 LNHDA, CDR2 SQIVND (reference sequence). The CDR3 is 15 residues long. CDR3 amino acids: CASTLRGNQWDGYTF. CDR3 sequence (DNA): TGTGCCAGTACCCTTCGGGGCAACCAATGGGATGGCTACACCTTC.

The chain recombines TRBV11-2 with TRBJ2-1; TRBD1 matches at 10 bases. CDR3 length: 15 amino acids. The V gene end was trimmed by 5 bases and the J gene end by 4 bases; junction bases not matched to a gene: 5. Germline CDR1 and CDR2: SGHAT and FQNNGV. The CDR3 is CASSPGTGAYNEQFF. CDR3 bases: TGTGCCAGCAGCCCCGGGACAGGGGCTTACAATGAGCAGTTCTTC.

This rearrangement joins TRBV11-3 to TRBJ2-1, with D tentatively TRBD2 (5 bases). V was trimmed by 0 bases and J by 6 bases, leaving 9 bases between them. The germline V gene has CDR1 SGHNT and CDR2 YENEEA. CDR3 size: 14 residues. The CDR3 sequence is CASSLDKSGNEQFF. The CDR3 nucleotides are TGTGCCAGCAGCTTAGATAAGAGCGGCAATGAGCAGTTCTTC.

The chain has TRBV7-2 and TRBJ2-3, with 11 bases that match TRBD2. This CDR3 comprises 18 residues. The germline CDR1 and CDR2 sequences are SGHTA and FQGNSA. V was pared by 5 bases and J by 5 bases, with 15 bases of the junction left unmatched. CDR3 sequence reads: CASSPRGPSGGQGDTQYF. CDR3 coding DNA: TGTGCCAGCAGCCCCAGAGGGCCTAGCGGGGGGCAGGGAGATACGCAGTATTTT. The whole variable domain, filled in from reference TRBV7-2 and TRBJ2-3, reads GAGVSQSPSNKVTEKGKDVELRCDPISGHTALYWYRQSLGQGLEFLIYFQGNSAPDKSGLPSDRFSAERTGGSVSTLTIQRTQQEDSAVYLCASSPRGPSGGQGDTQYFGPGTRLTVL.

Only one count was recorded for this clone. V usage is TRBV6-5 and J usage is TRBJ2-1; D possibly corresponds to TRBD2 (5 bases). With 2 bases removed from V and 10 bases from J, the gap between germline ends came to 12 bases. Germline assignment: CDR1 MNHEY and CDR2 SVGAGI. There are 13 residues in the CDR3. CDR3 bases: TGTGCCAGCAGTTACCGGCTAGCTTGGGAGCAGTTCTTC. Protein product: CASSYRLAWEQFF.

V is TRBV30 and J is TRBJ2-7; TRBD2 aligns across 7 bases. Germline loops: CDR1 GTSNPN, CDR2 SVGIG (reference sequence). The CDR3 totals 16 residues. The ends lost 1 base at V and 5 bases at J; junction bases unmatched: 14. The CDR3: CAWSAGGWPKKDEQYF. DNA of the CDR3: TGTGCCTGGAGTGCGGGGGGTTGGCCGAAAAAGGACGAGCAGTACTTC.

The rearrangement joins TRBV4-1 to TRBJ2-3; D gene uncertain. The length of the CDR3 is 13 residues. Germline V gene data show CDR1 as MGHRA and CDR2 as YSYEKL. Trimming took 3 bases from V and 1 from J, leaving 5 bases between them. This CDR3 reads CASSQVGTDTQYF. CDR3 in DNA: TGCGCCAGCAGCCAGGTCGGCACAGATACGCAGTATTTT.

The chain couples TRBV7-9 to TRBJ2-2; 11 nucleotides line up with TRBD1. CDR1 and CDR2 (germline): SEHNR, FQNEAQ (reference sequence). Germline trimming cut 4 bases from V and 0 bases from J; bases unmatched to any gene: 4. The CDR3 has 17 residues. Here the CDR3 DNA reads TGTGCCAGCAGCTGGGGACAGGGGGGGACGAACACCGGGGAGCTGTTTTTT. Its protein product is CASSWGQGGTNTGELFF.

This chain joins TRBV5-6 and TRBJ1-6; D is possibly TRBD1 (6 bases). The CDR3 spans 16 residues. Germline CDR1 reads SGHDT; CDR2 reads YYEEEE. Between the trimmed V and J ends, which lost 4 bases and 7 bases, there was a span of 18 bases. CDR3 protein: CASSPGGRPGNSPLHF. CDR3 bases: TGTGCCAGCAGCCCGGGGGGCCGACCGGGAAATTCACCCCTCCACTTT.

The rearrangement joins TRBV28 to TRBJ1-1; 7 bases line up with TRBD1. Germline V CDR1 and CDR2: MDHEN, SYDVKM. CDR3 length: 15 residues. The V and J ends lost 4 bases and 3 bases, in that order; junction bases with no gene match: 8. The CDR3: CASSWTGLGDTEAFF. Written as DNA, the CDR3 is TGTGCCAGCAGTTGGACAGGCCTCGGGGACACTGAAGCTTTCTTT.

This clone has only a few counts. In DNA, the CDR3 is TGTGCCAGTAGTCCCCGGACTAGCGGGAGGGGGTACAATGAGCAGTTCTTC. As protein: CASSPRTSGRGYNEQFF. V and J are TRBV19 and TRBJ2-1; 15 bases are a match to TRBD2. The CDR3 loop spans 17 amino acids. The junction had 6 bases not matched to a gene; V was cut back by 5 bases and J by 4 bases. In germline, CDR1 is LNHDA, CDR2 SQIVND (reference sequence).

This clone was found once. This sequence joins TRBV6-5 and TRBJ1-2; 9 positions agree with TRBD1. Trimming took 2 bases from V and 4 from J; bases not matched to a gene: 2. This CDR3 comprises 14 residues. Looked up from germline, CDR1 is MNHEY and CDR2 is SVGAGI. The CDR3 protein is CASSYTGGGYGYTF. The CDR3 coding sequence is TGTGCCAGCAGTTACACAGGGGGCGGCTATGGCTACACCTTC.

This chain connects TRBV19 to TRBJ2-6, with D possibly being TRBD1 (6 bases). The V gene lost 7 bases and the J gene lost 4 bases, with 11 bases spanning the gap. The CDR3 is 14 amino acids. Germline V gives CDR1 LNHDA, CDR2 SQIVND (reference sequence). As DNA, the CDR3 is TGTGCCAGTAAACAGGGCCACGGGGCCAACGTCCTGACTTTC. Its translation: CASKQGHGANVLTF.

The sample holds a few counts of this clone. In DNA, the CDR3 is TGTGCCAGCAGTAAGGACCTCGGGGGCACTGAAGCTTTCTTT. Its translation: CASSKDLGGTEAFF. The chain has TRBV2 and TRBJ1-1, with D maybe TRBD1 (5 bases). CDR3 size: 14 residues. Trimming cost V 5 bases and J 4 bases, with 14 bases left between them. Germline loops: CDR1 SNHLY, CDR2 FYNNEI.

The chain joins TRBV7-9 to TRBJ2-5, with 9 nucleotides matching TRBD1. Germline CDR1 reads SEHNR; CDR2 reads FQNEAQ (reference sequence). CDR3 length: 16 amino acids. Trimming at V came to 2 bases and at J to 5 bases, leaving 9 bases not matched to a gene. In DNA form, the CDR3 reads TGTGCCAGCAGCTTACCTAGCAACAGGGGGCAGGAGACCCAGTACTTC. This codes for CASSLPSNRGQETQYF.

V is TRBV7-3 and J is TRBJ2-7; D possibly corresponds to TRBD1 (5 bases). The ends were cut back, 2 bases at V and 4 bases at J, with 24 bases in the middle. Per the germline V gene, CDR1 is SGHTA and CDR2 is FQGTGA. The CDR3 consists of 18 residues. The CDR3 reads CASSLEPAGFGLSYEQYF. The CDR3 region has the DNA TGTGCCAGCAGCTTAGAGCCGGCAGGGTTCGGGCTATCGTACGAGCAGTACTTC.

V gene TRBV5-1 combines with J gene TRBJ2-3; D remains ambiguous. This CDR3 is 12 amino acids long. V lost 4 bases to trimming and J lost 3 bases, with 6 bases between them. Germline CDR1 and CDR2: SGHRS and YFSETQ. CDR3 protein: CASSPVTDTQYF. CDR3 nucleotides: TGCGCCAGCAGCCCGGTGACAGATACGCAGTATTTT.

The chain has TRBV5-1 and TRBJ2-3; 11 positions match TRBD1. From germline, CDR1 is SGHRS and CDR2 YFSETQ. The junction had 12 bases not matched to a gene; V was cut back by 7 bases and J by 5 bases. CDR3 length equals 16 residues. The CDR3 DNA is TGCGCCAGCGGCCCTATTGCGGACAGGGGGCGAGATACGCAGTATTTT. Protein product: CASGPIADRGRDTQYF.

This clone occurred once. V gene TRBV7-2 combines with J gene TRBJ1-3, with 7 bases fitting TRBD1. Germline V CDR1 and CDR2: SGHTA, FQGNSA. J gave up 4 bases and V 4 bases, and 4 bases lay outside the gene matches. The CDR3 has 14 residues. CDR3 sequence reads: CASSSGTVGNTIYF. Here the CDR3 DNA reads TGTGCCAGCAGCTCCGGGACAGTAGGAAACACCATATATTTT.

The chain is built from TRBV27 and TRBJ2-7; D unresolved. In germline, CDR1 is MNHEY, CDR2 SMNVEV (reference sequence). The CDR3 length is 12 residues. With 3 bases removed from V and 9 bases from J, the gap between germline ends came to 12 bases. CDR3 protein: CASSFPGRGQYF. The CDR3, as DNA: TGTGCCAGCAGTTTCCCGGGTCGAGGGCAGTACTTC.

The CDR3 loop is CASSLGQVQETQYF. The CDR3 nucleotides are TGTGCCAGCAGCTTGGGACAGGTCCAAGAGACCCAGTACTTC. This rearrangement joins TRBV7-6 to TRBJ2-5; TRBD1 matches at 8 bases. The CDR3 is made up of 14 amino acids. V lost 3 bases and J lost 1; bases outside the gene matches: 1. From germline, CDR1 is SGHVS and CDR2 FNYEAQ.

The genes are TRBV30 and TRBJ2-1; 8 bases fit TRBD2. J was trimmed by 9 bases and V by 0 bases; bases with no gene match: 10. Germline CDR1 and CDR2: GTSNPN and SVGIG (reference sequence). The CDR3 is made up of 15 amino acids. The CDR3 DNA follows: TGTGCCTGGAGTGTAGTACCTTGGACTAGCACTGAGCAGTTCTTC. It translates to CAWSVVPWTSTEQFF.

The chain couples TRBV4-3 to TRBJ1-2; D uncertain. The CDR3 runs to 15 residues. Germline CDR1 reads LGHNA; CDR2 reads YSLEER. Trimming stripped 4 bases from V and 6 bases from J, with 18 bases between. The DNA for the CDR3 is TGCGCCAGCAGCCGAGGGAGAGGTGAATACAATGGCTACACCTTC. This sequence encodes CASSRGRGEYNGYTF.

The V and J genes are TRBV28 and TRBJ1-2, with D perhaps matching TRBD1 (5 bases). The CDR3 runs 14 residues. Germline V gives CDR1 MDHEN, CDR2 SYDVKM. Deletions cut 8 bases from V and 7 bases from J, with 20 bases between. The CDR3 here is CASHQTGEDRGYTF. In DNA, the CDR3 is TGTGCCAGCCACCAGACGGGGGAAGATCGTGGCTACACCTTC.

The chain uses TRBV19 and TRBJ1-2; weak D call: TRBD1 (6 bases). The V gene's germline CDR1 is LNHDA and CDR2 SQIVND (reference sequence). The CDR3 extends over 16 amino acids. Trimming pared 5 bases from V and 5 bases from J, leaving 21 bases between. CDR3 DNA sequence: TGTGCCAGTAGTGCCCCTCGGGGACAAAAGGTTTATGGCTACACCTTC. Amino acid sequence: CASSAPRGQKVYGYTF.

The genes are TRBV29-1 and TRBJ1-5, with D unclear. The ends were cut back, 5 bases at V and 3 bases at J, with 17 bases in the middle. The CDR3 is 15 amino acids. Germline CDR1 SQVTM, CDR2 ANQGSEA. CDR3 loop: CSVRIGGLINQPQHF. CDR3 bases: TGCAGCGTTCGGATCGGTGGGCTTATCAATCAGCCCCAGCATTTT.

This chain uses TRBV6-5 with TRBJ1-4, with D tentatively TRBD1 (6 bases). The germline V gene has CDR1 MNHEY and CDR2 SVGAGI. This CDR3 spans 14 amino acids. Trimming stripped 6 bases from V and 4 bases from J, with 12 bases between. CDR3 DNA sequence: TGTGCCAGCAGACTGGACAGACTTAATGAAAAACTGTTTTTT. Amino acids: CASRLDRLNEKLFF.